The 19 T cell receptor beta chains reported below all come from one sample, sequenced in a study of blood T cell repertoires in COVID-19. Profiling relied on immunoSEQ multiplex PCR, and the TCRdb table lists in-frame clones only, not all of them. Seen here are 130,000 to 150,000 clones, around nine tenths observed once, and the top ten hold approximately 10%. What was sequenced was peripheral blood. These receptors all stem from a man between 45 and 60 years old with active or convalescent COVID-19.

The V call is TRBV4-3, the J call TRBJ2-6, with D tentatively TRBD2 (5 bases). The CDR3 totals 17 residues. The germline CDR1 and CDR2 sequences are LGHNA and YSLEER. The V end was cut by 4 bases, the J end by 1 base, with 14 bases between. The CDR3, as DNA: TGCGCCAGCAGCCTATTTAGAAGGAGGTCTGGGGCCAACGTCCTGACTTTC. Translation gives CASSLFRRRSGANVLTF.

The J gene is TRBJ2-5, the V gene TRBV29-1; 8 nucleotides line up with TRBD1. The V gene end was trimmed by 6 bases and the J gene end by 4 bases; junction bases not matched to a gene: 7. The CDR3 length is 13 residues. Looked up from germline, CDR1 is SQVTM and CDR2 is ANQGSEA. The CDR3 bases are TGCAGCGTCAATAGACAGGGGATAGAGACCCAGTACTTC. This gives the protein CSVNRQGIETQYF. Complete variable domain (other parts from reference TRBV29-1 and TRBJ2-5): SAVISQKPSRDICQRGTSLTIQCQVDSQVTMMFWYRQQPGQSLTLIATANQGSEATYESGFVIDKFPISRPNLTFSTLTVSNMSPEDSSIYLCSVNRQGIETQYFGPGTRLLVL.

V usage is TRBV9 and J usage is TRBJ1-1; D ambiguous. This CDR3 has 15 residues. Trimming left V 0 bases short and J 2 bases short, with 11 bases between. Germline values: CDR1 SGDLS, CDR2 YYNGEE. CDR3 sequence reads: CASSVGWQPNTEAFF. The DNA of the CDR3 is TGTGCCAGCAGCGTAGGTTGGCAACCAAACACTGAAGCTTTCTTT.

The chain links TRBV28 to TRBJ2-1; TRBD2 agrees at 10 bases. J gave up 16 bases and V 2 bases, and 11 bases lay outside the gene matches. The CDR3 loop spans 14 amino acids. Per the germline V gene, CDR1 is MDHEN and CDR2 is SYDVKM. The CDR3: CASSLDQSGRGVFF. DNA for the CDR3: TGTGCCAGCAGTTTAGATCAGAGCGGGAGGGGGGTATTCTTC.

This clone was detected once. V is TRBV28 and J is TRBJ1-2, with D uncertain. The CDR3 is 17 amino acids. Germline CDR1 is MDHEN and CDR2 is SYDVKM. V was trimmed by 6 bases and J by 4 bases, leaving 24 bases between them. For the CDR3, the DNA is TGTGCCAGCAGCTCGCCGAGCAGGCAAATACCTGGCTATGGCTACACCTTC. Its protein product is CASSSPSRQIPGYGYTF.

The chain has TRBV27 and TRBJ1-2, with 9 nucleotides matching TRBD1. Germline-derived CDR1 and CDR2 are MNHEY and SMNVEV (reference sequence). With V trimmed by 6 bases and J by 4 bases, 6 bases remained unmatched. The CDR3 runs 14 residues. CDR3 DNA sequence: TGTGCCAGCAGAAGTACGACAGGGGGCTATGGCTACACCTTC. Its translation: CASRSTTGGYGYTF.

V usage is TRBV19 and J usage is TRBJ2-2; 11 bases match TRBD1. After removal of 8 bases from V and 2 bases from J, the junction contained 1 base not matched to a gene. Germline assignment: CDR1 LNHDA and CDR2 SQIVND (reference sequence). This CDR3 contains 14 residues. As DNA, the CDR3 is TGTGCCAGTGGGACAGGGGGAAACACCGGGGAGCTGTTTTTT. Translated: CASGTGGNTGELFF.

The rearrangement links TRBV19 to TRBJ2-3; tentatively, D is TRBD1 (5 bases). V was shortened by 6 bases and J by 2 bases, with 15 bases between the two germline ends. Germline CDR1 and CDR2: LNHDA and SQIVND (reference sequence). The CDR3 has 15 amino acids. CDR3 sequence reads: CASRTDIVATDTQYF. DNA of the CDR3: TGTGCCAGTAGGACAGATATTGTAGCCACAGATACGCAGTATTTT.

V and J are TRBV27 and TRBJ2-5, with 14 bases matching TRBD2. This CDR3 is 18 amino acids long. The V gene's germline CDR1 is MNHEY and CDR2 SMNVEV (reference sequence). The V segment lost 5 bases and the J segment 0 bases; nucleotides outside the gene matches: 8. Here the CDR3 DNA reads TGTGCCAGCAGTACCCGACTAGCGGGAGGGCCTTACCAAGAGACCCAGTACTTC. Residues: CASSTRLAGGPYQETQYF.

This clone was picked up a small number of times. The rearrangement joins TRBV7-9 to TRBJ2-2, with D possibly matching TRBD2 (5 bases). Germline V CDR1 and CDR2: SEHNR, FQNEAQ (reference sequence). V was shortened by 5 bases and J by 4 bases, with 11 bases between the two germline ends. The CDR3 contains 14 residues. In DNA, the CDR3 is TGTGCCAGCAGCCAGCGGCATTCCACCGGGGAGCTGTTTTTT. Translated: CASSQRHSTGELFF.

This chain uses TRBV11-2 with TRBJ2-7; 10 bases fit TRBD2. Germline V gene sequence: CDR1 SGHAT, CDR2 FQNNGV. Trimming removed 0 bases from V and 2 bases from J; junction bases left unmatched: 4. This CDR3 region has 16 residues. CDR3 in amino acids: CASSLDRAGGTYEQYF. The CDR3 region has the DNA TGTGCCAGCAGCTTAGATCGAGCGGGAGGGACCTACGAGCAGTACTTC.

The table lists this clone with a few counts. The chain combines TRBV6-5 with TRBJ2-1, with 14 bases identical to TRBD2. The V and J ends lost 8 bases and 9 bases, in that order; junction bases with no gene match: 9. CDR1 and CDR2 (germline): MNHEY, SVGAGI. CDR3 size: 15 residues. The CDR3 is CASPPVTSGRVEQFF. CDR3 DNA: TGTGCCAGCCCTCCGGTGACTAGCGGGAGGGTTGAGCAGTTCTTC.

This chain connects TRBV2 to TRBJ2-7; 11 nucleotides agree with TRBD2. The CDR3 runs 17 residues. Germline CDR1 is SNHLY and CDR2 is FYNNEI. With 2 bases clipped from V and 6 bases from J, the junction kept 12 bases outside the gene matches. CDR3 bases: TGTGCCAGCAGTGAACGGGTAGCGGGAGGGGTTCGACTCGAGCAGTACTTC. Amino acid sequence: CASSERVAGGVRLEQYF.

This chain links TRBV18 with TRBJ1-2; 7 bases are a match to TRBD1. The CDR3 spans 14 residues. Looked up from germline, CDR1 is KGHSH and CDR2 is LQKENI. V lost 0 bases to trimming and J lost 4 bases; unmatched junction nucleotides: 2. The CDR3 loop reads CASSPPGQLYGYTF. In DNA form, the CDR3 reads TGTGCCAGCTCACCACCGGGACAGCTCTATGGCTACACCTTC.

The sample holds a few counts of this clone. This sequence joins TRBV28 and TRBJ2-7; 8 bases match TRBD2. The ends lost 8 bases at V and 2 bases at J; junction bases unmatched: 2. This CDR3 has 12 amino acids. Germline V CDR1 and CDR2: MDHEN, SYDVKM. CDR3 in DNA: TGTGCCAGCGCACTAGCGGCCTACGAGCAGTACTTC. It yields the protein CASALAAYEQYF.

This clone appeared a few times. The V call is TRBV27, the J call TRBJ2-1; TRBD2 matches at 10 bases. The CDR3 has 16 amino acids. J lost 3 bases, V lost 3 bases, and 5 bases had no gene match. Per the germline V gene, CDR1 is MNHEY and CDR2 is SMNVEV (reference sequence). CDR3 region: CASSFSGLAYYNEQFF. The CDR3 DNA is TGTGCCAGCAGTTTCTCGGGACTAGCGTACTACAATGAGCAGTTCTTC.

The rearrangement links TRBV9 to TRBJ2-2; 8 bases are shared with TRBD1. The ends lost 2 bases at V and 0 bases at J; junction bases unmatched: 9. CDR1 is SGDLS, CDR2 YYNGEE, per germline. This CDR3 spans 18 amino acids. CDR3 nucleotide sequence: TGTGCCAGCAGCGTGCGTCTGCAGGGGGCCCCGAACACCGGGGAGCTGTTTTTT. Protein: CASSVRLQGAPNTGELFF.

In DNA form, the CDR3 reads TGTGCCAGCAGCCAATCAGCCTCAGGGAACACCGGGGAGCTGTTTTTT. Its translation is CASSQSASGNTGELFF. The chain uses TRBV16 and TRBJ2-2; D gene uncertain. From germline, CDR1 is KGHSY and CDR2 FQNENV. The V and J ends lost 0 bases and 1 base respectively, with 9 bases between them. The CDR3 is 16 amino acids.

The V call is TRBV5-6, the J call TRBJ1-2; the D gene is possibly TRBD1 (5 bases). The CDR3 sequence is 13 residues long. Per the germline V gene, CDR1 is SGHDT and CDR2 is YYEEEE. The V gene lost 4 bases and the J gene lost 8 bases, with 15 bases spanning the gap. The CDR3 reads CASSLDIPGGYTF. The CDR3 nucleotides read TGTGCCAGCAGCCTGGACATCCCCGGGGGCTACACCTTC.